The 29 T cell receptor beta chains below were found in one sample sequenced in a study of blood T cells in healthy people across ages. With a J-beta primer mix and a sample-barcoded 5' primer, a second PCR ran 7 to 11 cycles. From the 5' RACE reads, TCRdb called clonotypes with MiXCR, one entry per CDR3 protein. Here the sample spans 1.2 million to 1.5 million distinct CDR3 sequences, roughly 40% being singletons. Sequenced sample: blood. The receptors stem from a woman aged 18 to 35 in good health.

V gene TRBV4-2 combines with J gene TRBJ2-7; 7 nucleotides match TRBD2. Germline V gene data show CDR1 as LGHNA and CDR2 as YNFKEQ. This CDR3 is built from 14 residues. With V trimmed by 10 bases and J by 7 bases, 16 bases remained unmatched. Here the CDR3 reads CATTSVGGYNEQYF. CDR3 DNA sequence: TGTGCCACTACTAGCGTCGGGGGGTACAATGAGCAGTACTTC.

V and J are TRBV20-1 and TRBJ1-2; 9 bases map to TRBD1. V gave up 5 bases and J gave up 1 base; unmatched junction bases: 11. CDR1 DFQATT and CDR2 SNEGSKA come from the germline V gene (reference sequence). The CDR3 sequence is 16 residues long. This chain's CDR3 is CSAPGTGKPSNYGYTF. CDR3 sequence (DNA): TGCAGTGCTCCCGGGACAGGGAAACCCAGTAACTATGGCTACACCTTC.

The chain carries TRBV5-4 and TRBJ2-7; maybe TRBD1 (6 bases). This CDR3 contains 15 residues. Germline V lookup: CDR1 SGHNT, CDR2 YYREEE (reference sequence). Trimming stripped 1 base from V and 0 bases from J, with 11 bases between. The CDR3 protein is CASSLYDRSSYEQYF. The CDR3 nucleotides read TGTGCCAGCAGCTTGTACGACAGGAGCTCCTACGAGCAGTACTTC.

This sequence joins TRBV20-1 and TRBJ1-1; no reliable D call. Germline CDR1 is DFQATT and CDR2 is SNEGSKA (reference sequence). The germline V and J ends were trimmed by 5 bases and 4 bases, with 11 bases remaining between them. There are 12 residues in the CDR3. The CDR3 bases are TGCAGTGCTGGCCCTTTTGGCACTGAAGCTTTCTTT. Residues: CSAGPFGTEAFF.

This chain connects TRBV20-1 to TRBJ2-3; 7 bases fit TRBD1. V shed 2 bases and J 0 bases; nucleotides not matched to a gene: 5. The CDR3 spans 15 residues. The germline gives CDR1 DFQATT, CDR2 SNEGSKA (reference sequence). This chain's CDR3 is CSARLRDRSTDTQYF. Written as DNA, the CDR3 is TGCAGTGCTAGACTTCGGGACAGAAGCACAGATACGCAGTATTTT.

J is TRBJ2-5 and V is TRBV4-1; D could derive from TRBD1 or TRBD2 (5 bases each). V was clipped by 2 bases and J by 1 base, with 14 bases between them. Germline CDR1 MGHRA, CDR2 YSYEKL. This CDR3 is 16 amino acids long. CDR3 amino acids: CASSQPAGTAQETQYF. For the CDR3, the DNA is TGCGCCAGCAGCCAACCGGCCGGGACGGCCCAAGAGACCCAGTACTTC.

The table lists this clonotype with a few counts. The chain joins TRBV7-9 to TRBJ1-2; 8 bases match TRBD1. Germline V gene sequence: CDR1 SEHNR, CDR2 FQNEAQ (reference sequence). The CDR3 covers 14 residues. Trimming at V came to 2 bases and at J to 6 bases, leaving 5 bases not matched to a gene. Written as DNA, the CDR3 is TGTGCCAGCAGCTTAAGGGCACAGGGGGATGGCTACACCTTC. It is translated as CASSLRAQGDGYTF.

CDR3 DNA: TGCGCCAGCAGCCGAGGACTAGCGGCCAACAATGAGCAGTTCTTC. This translates into CASSRGLAANNEQFF. The chain is built from TRBV4-1 and TRBJ2-1; TRBD2 matches 10 bases. J gave up 5 bases and V 4 bases, and 5 bases lay outside the gene matches. Germline CDR1 is MGHRA and CDR2 is YSYEKL. There are 15 residues in the CDR3.

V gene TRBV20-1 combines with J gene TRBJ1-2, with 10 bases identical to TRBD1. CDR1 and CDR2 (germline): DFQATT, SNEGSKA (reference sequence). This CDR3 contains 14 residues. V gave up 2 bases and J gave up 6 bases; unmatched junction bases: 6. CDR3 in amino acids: CSARPTGGANGYTF. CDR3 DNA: TGCAGTGCTAGACCGACAGGGGGCGCGAATGGCTACACCTTC.

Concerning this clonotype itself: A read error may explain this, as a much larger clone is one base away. The CDR3 spells CSAPLRTGGNSNQPQHF. The CDR3 nucleotides are TGCAGTGCCCCGCTACGGACAGGGGGAAATAGCAATCAGCCCCAGCATTTT. J is TRBJ1-5 and V is TRBV20-1; 10 nucleotides align to TRBD1. Germline V gene lookup returns CDR1 DFQATT and CDR2 SNEGSKA (reference sequence). V trimming: 6 bases; J trimming: 0 bases; junction bases outside the gene matches: 11. The CDR3 runs to 17 residues.

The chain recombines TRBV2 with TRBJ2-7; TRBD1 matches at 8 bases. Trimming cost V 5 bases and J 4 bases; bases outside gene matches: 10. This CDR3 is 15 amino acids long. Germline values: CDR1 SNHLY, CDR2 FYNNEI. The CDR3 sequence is CASSLERTGSYEQYF. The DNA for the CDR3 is TGTGCCAGCAGTTTAGAACGGACAGGGTCGTACGAGCAGTACTTC.

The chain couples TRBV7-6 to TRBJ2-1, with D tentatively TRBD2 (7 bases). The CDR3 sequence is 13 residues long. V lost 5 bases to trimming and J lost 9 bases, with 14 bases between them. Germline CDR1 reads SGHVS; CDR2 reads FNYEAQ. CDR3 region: CASSRGGWGEQFF. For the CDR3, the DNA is TGTGCCAGCAGCAGGGGGGGCTGGGGTGAGCAGTTCTTC.

CDR3 sequence: CASSVISVTDTQYF. CDR3 bases: TGTGCCAGCAGTGTTATTTCAGTCACAGATACGCAGTATTTT. The rearrangement uses TRBV12-3 or TRBV12-4 and TRBJ2-3; D not certain. V lost 5 bases and J lost 2, with 11 bases in between. CDR3 length equals 14 residues.

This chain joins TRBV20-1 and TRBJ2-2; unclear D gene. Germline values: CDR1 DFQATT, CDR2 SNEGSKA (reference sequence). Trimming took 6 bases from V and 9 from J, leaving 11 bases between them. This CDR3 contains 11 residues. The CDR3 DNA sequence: TGCAGTGCCCCGGACGGCCGGGAGCTGTTTTTT. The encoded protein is CSAPDGRELFF.

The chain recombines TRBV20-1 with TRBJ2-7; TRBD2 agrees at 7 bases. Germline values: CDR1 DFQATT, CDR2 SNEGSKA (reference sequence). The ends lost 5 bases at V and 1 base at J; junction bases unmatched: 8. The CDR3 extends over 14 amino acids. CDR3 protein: CSAHSGLPSYEQYF. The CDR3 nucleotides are TGCAGTGCTCATAGCGGGCTTCCTTCCTACGAGCAGTACTTC.

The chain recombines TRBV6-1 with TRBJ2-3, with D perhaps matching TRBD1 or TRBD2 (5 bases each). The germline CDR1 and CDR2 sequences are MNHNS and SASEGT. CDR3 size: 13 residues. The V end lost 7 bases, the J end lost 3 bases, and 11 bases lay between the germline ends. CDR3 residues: CASTMRGTDTQYF. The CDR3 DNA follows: TGTGCCAGCACGATGAGGGGTACAGATACGCAGTATTTT.

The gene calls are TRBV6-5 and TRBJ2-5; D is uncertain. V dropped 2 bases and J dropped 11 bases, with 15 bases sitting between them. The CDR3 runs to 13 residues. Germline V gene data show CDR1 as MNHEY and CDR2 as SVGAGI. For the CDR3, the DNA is TGTGCCAGCAGTTACGGAGCCCACAATGAGCAGTACTTC. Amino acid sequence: CASSYGAHNEQYF.

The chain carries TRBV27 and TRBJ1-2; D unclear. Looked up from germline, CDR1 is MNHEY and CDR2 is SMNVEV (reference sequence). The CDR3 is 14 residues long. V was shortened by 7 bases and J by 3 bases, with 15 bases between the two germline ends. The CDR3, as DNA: TGTGCCAGCAATGTCAGCGATTTGGACTATGGCTACACCTTC. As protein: CASNVSDLDYGYTF.

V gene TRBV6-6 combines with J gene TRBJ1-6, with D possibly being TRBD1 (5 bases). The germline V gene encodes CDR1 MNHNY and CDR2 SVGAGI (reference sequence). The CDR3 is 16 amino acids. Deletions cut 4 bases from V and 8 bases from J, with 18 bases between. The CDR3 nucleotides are TGTGCCAGCAGTTTACGACAGCGAAAGATTGATTCACCCCTCCACTTT. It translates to CASSLRQRKIDSPLHF.

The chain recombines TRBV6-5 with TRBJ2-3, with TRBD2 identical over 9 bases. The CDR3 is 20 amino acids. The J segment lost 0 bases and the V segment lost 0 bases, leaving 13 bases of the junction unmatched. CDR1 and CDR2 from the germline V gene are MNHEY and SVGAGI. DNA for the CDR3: TGTGCCAGCAGTTACTCGTTTATAGCGGGGGCCCGAGGTAGCACAGATACGCAGTATTTT. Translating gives CASSYSFIAGARGSTDTQYF.

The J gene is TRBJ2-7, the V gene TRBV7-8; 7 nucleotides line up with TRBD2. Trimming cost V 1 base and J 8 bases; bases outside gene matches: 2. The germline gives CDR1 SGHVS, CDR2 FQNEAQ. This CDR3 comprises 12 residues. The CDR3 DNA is TGTGCCAGCAGCTTAGGGGAGGGGAAGCAGTACTTC. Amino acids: CASSLGEGKQYF.

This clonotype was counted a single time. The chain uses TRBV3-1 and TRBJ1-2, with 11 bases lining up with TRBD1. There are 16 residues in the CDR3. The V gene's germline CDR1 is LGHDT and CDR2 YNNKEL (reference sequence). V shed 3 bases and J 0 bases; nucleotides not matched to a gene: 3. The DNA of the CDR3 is TGTGCCAGCAGCCACTGGGACAGGGGGACTAACTATGGCTACACCTTC. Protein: CASSHWDRGTNYGYTF.

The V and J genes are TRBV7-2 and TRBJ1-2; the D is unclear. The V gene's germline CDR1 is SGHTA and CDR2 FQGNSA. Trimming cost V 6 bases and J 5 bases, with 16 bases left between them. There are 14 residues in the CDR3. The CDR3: CASSECVGWYGYTF. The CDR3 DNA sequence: TGTGCCAGCAGTGAATGTGTGGGGTGGTATGGCTACACCTTC. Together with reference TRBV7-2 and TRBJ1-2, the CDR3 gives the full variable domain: GAGVSQSPSNKVTEKGKDVELRCDPISGHTALYWYRQSLGQGLEFLIYFQGNSAPDKSGLPSDRFSAERTGGSVSTLTIQRTQQEDSAVYLCASSECVGWYGYTFGSGTRLTVV.

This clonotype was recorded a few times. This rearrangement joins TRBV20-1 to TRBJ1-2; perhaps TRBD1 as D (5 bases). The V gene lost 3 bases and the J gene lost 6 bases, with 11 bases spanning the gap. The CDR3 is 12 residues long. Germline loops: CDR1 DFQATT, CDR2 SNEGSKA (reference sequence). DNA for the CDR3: TGCAGTGCTAGTCCGGGGGGGAATGGCTACACCTTC. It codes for CSASPGGNGYTF.

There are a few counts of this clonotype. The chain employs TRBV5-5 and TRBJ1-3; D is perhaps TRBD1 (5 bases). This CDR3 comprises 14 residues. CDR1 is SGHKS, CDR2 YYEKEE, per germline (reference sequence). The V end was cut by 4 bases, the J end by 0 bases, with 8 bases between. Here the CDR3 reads CASSPTVSGNTIYF. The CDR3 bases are TGTGCCAGCAGCCCGACAGTCTCTGGAAACACCATATATTTT.

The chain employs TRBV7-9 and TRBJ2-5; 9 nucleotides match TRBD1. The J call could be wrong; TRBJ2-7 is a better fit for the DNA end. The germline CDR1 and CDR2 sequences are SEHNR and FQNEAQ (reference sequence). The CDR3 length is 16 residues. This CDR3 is CASSPTGGFEPDEQYF. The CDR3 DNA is TGTGCCAGCAGCCCTACAGGGGGCTTCGAACCTGACGAGCAGTACTTC.

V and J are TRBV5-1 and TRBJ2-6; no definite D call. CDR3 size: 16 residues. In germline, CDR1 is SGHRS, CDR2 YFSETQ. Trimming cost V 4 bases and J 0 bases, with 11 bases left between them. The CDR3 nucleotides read TGCGCCAGCAGCCGATCGTCTACCTCTGGGGCCAACGTCCTGACTTTC. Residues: CASSRSSTSGANVLTF.

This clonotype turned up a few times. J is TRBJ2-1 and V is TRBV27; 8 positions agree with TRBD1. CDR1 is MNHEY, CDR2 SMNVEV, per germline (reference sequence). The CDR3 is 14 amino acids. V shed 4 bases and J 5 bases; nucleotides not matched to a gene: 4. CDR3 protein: CASSWTGNNNEQFF. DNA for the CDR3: TGTGCCAGCAGTTGGACAGGGAACAACAATGAGCAGTTCTTC.

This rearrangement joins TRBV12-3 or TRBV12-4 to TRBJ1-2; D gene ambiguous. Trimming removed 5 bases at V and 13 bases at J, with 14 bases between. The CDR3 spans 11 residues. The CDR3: CASSRTAPGTF. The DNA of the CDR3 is TGTGCCAGCAGTCGCACCGCCCCTGGCACCTTC.